The rows below give T cell receptor beta chains drawn from one sample of a study of cytomegalovirus exposure and HLA in healthy donors. The repertoire was sequenced with immunoSEQ multiplex PCR; TCRdb's copy has only in-frame clones and lacks some. The sample has 150,000 to 180,000 clones; about 80% are singletons. What was sequenced was PBMCs. Receptor source: a woman aged 40 to 55 in good health and CMV-seronegative. Each CDR3 is given with its conserved first and last residue. Each record gives: J gene, D gene, CDR3 length, clone size, V gene, CDR3 DNA, CDR3 protein. A D gene is named only where the DNA matches it firmly. Only some rows state a clone size, as once, few, many or a class for expanded clones.

TRBJ1-2 - 13 - TRBV5-1 TGCGCCAGCAGCTTGGGACACAACTATGGCTACACCTTC CASSLGHNYGYTF
TRBJ2-7 TRBD1 14 once TRBV5-1 TGCGCCAGCCAAGAAGGGGGCGCGGCGTACGAGCAGTACTTC CASQEGGAAYEQYF
TRBJ2-1 TRBD2 14 - TRBV6-1 TGTGCCAGCAGGATCGGACTAGGGATTAATGAGCAGTTCTTC CASRIGLGINEQFF
TRBJ2-3 - 11 - TRBV20-1 TGCAGTGCTGGACTCACAGATACGCAGTATTTT CSAGLTDTQYF
TRBJ2-4 - 16 once TRBV11-3 TGTGCCAGCAGCTGGGGGAGGTTGGCTCCCAAAAACATTCAGTACTTC CASSWGRLAPKNIQYF
TRBJ2-2 TRBD1 16 - TRBV5-1 TGCGCCAGCAGCTCGGCGACAGGGGGCAGCACCGGGGAGCTGTTTTTT CASSSATGGSTGELFF
TRBJ1-2 TRBD1 17 - TRBV29-1 TGCAGCGTTGAGGACCCGGTCAGGGGGCGAGCTAACTATGGCTACACCTTC CSVEDPVRGRANYGYTF
TRBJ2-7 - 13 once TRBV7-9 TGTGCCAGCAGCCACCGACAGGACTACGAGCAGTACTTC CASSHRQDYEQYF
TRBJ1-3 - 17 - TRBV13 TGTGCCAGCAAGCCTCTTGGGGGGGACCCCTCTGGAAACACCATATATTTT CASKPLGGDPSGNTIYF
TRBJ2-5 TRBD1 15 - TRBV29-1 TGCAGCGTTAACAGGGGAACAGGCACGGGAGAGACCCAGTACTTC CSVNRGTGTGETQYF
TRBJ2-1 - 12 - TRBV13 TGTGCCAGCAGCTTCCCCGACTCCATGCAGTTCTTC CASSFPDSMQFF
TRBJ2-7 - 12 - TRBV5-1 TGCGCCAGCAGCTTGATCGGGTACGAGCAGTACTTC CASSLIGYEQYF
TRBJ1-1 - 15 - TRBV6-5 TGTGCCAGCAGCCTTTGGCCTTCCACGAACACTGAAGCTTTCTTT CASSLWPSTNTEAFF
TRBJ1-4 TRBD1 15 - TRBV7-9 TGTGCCAGCAGCAGAGAGGAGGGACAGCGGACGGGGCTGAGTTTT CASSREEGQRTGLSF
TRBJ2-1 TRBD2 19 - TRBV7-9 TGTGCCAGCAGCTTAAGAGGGTCCGCGGGAGGGTCCTCCTACAATGAGCAGTTCTTC CASSLRGSAGGSSYNEQFF
TRBJ1-2 - 14 - TRBV4-1 TGCGCCAGCAGCCAAGATTTCTTTAACTATGGCTACACCTTC CASSQDFFNYGYTF
TRBJ1-5 - 18 - TRBV21-1 TGTGCCAGCACTACCGGGACAGGAAGAATTTATAGCAATCAGCCCCAGCATTTT CASTTGTGRIYSNQPQHF
TRBJ2-7 - 14 - TRBV5-1 TGCGCCAGCAGCTTGGGAGGATCAGACTACGAGCAGTACTTC CASSLGGSDYEQYF
TRBJ1-1 - 16 - TRBV6-5 TGTGCCAGCAGTTACTCGTCTCCGGGTCTGAACACTGAAGCTTTCTTT CASSYSSPGLNTEAFF
TRBJ2-7 - 13 - TRBV4-1 TGCGCCAATCGGGAGCGGACACTTTACGAGCAGTACTTC CANRERTLYEQYF
TRBJ1-1 - 13 - TRBV5-4 TGTGCCAGCAGCCCCCAGCAGGGCACTGAAGCTTTCTTT CASSPQQGTEAFF
TRBJ2-2 - 11 once TRBV20-1 TGCAGTGCTGGGAGTATGGGATCGCTGTTTTTT CSAGSMGSLFF
TRBJ2-6 TRBD1 20 few TRBV19 TGTGCCAGTAGTATAGAATACGGACAGGGCCACCCCGCTGGGGCCAACGTCCTGACTTTC CASSIEYGQGHPAGANVLTF
TRBJ1-1 - 13 - TRBV5-4 TGTGCCAGCAGCTTGCAGTTACACACTGAAGCTTTCTTT CASSLQLHTEAFF
TRBJ1-1 - 15 - TRBV19 TGTGCCAGTAATAGGAAGCAGGGGAAGGCCACTGAAGCTTTCTTT CASNRKQGKATEAFF
TRBJ2-7 - 16 - TRBV14 TGTGCCAGCAGCCAAGATATGTGGCGGGGAACCTACGAGCAGTACTTC CASSQDMWRGTYEQYF
TRBJ2-2 - 14 - TRBV6-5 TGTGCCAGCAGTTACGACGAGGGGGTCGGGGAGCTGTTTTTT CASSYDEGVGELFF
TRBJ2-1 TRBD2 17 - TRBV7-2 TGTGCCAGCAGCCCGGCCCAACGGGAGGGCGCATTCAATGAGCAGTTCTTC CASSPAQREGAFNEQFF
TRBJ1-3 - 14 - TRBV6-5 TGTGCCAGCAGTTCAGGGTACTCTGGAAACACCATATATTTT CASSSGYSGNTIYF
TRBJ1-1 - 13 - TRBV10-1 TGCGCCAGCAGCGAAGGACTTTACACTGAAGCTTTCTTT CASSEGLYTEAFF
TRBJ1-1 - 15 - TRBV6-1 TGTGCCAGCAGTCCCCAAATGGGGGGGTTTACTGAAGCTTTCTTT CASSPQMGGFTEAFF
TRBJ2-3 TRBD2 14 - TRBV30 TGTGCCTGGAGTCGCGGGAGTAAGCCAGATACGCAGTATTTT CAWSRGSKPDTQYF
TRBJ1-3 TRBD1 13 - TRBV29-1 TGCAGCGCTACAGGGGAAGCTCGAAACACCATATATTTT CSATGEARNTIYF
TRBJ1-1 - 15 - TRBV19 TGTGCCAGTAGTATCTTGGGGCAGGGGAGCACTGAAGCTTTCTTT CASSILGQGSTEAFF
TRBJ1-1 TRBD1 14 - TRBV9 TGTGCCAGCAGCGATGACAGGGTGGCCACTGAAGCTTTCTTT CASSDDRVATEAFF
TRBJ2-7 TRBD1 15 - TRBV27 TGTGCCAGCAGTTTACCCGGGACAGGGGACAGCGAGCAGTACTTC CASSLPGTGDSEQYF
TRBJ1-1 - 14 - TRBV6-5 TGTGCCAGCGCCCAACAGGGAACAAACACTGAAGCTTTCTTT CASAQQGTNTEAFF
TRBJ1-6 - 13 - TRBV10-1 TGCGCCAGCAGTGAGGGGTCAGGTTCACCCCTCCACTTT CASSEGSGSPLHF
TRBJ1-1 - 14 few TRBV7-6 TGTGCCAGCAGCTTCATTACAGGGAACACTGAAGCTTTCTTT CASSFITGNTEAFF
TRBJ1-1 - 15 - TRBV5-1 TGCGCCAGCAGCCCCCGACAGGAATCAAACACTGAAGCTTTCTTT CASSPRQESNTEAFF
TRBJ2-7 TRBD1 14 - TRBV11-3 TGTGCCAGCAGCCCGGACAGGGGGCTGTACGAGCAGTACTTC CASSPDRGLYEQYF
TRBJ1-2 - 12 - TRBV5-6 TGTGCCAGCAGCCCGTCCGGCTATGGCTACACCTTC CASSPSGYGYTF
TRBJ1-1 - 14 once TRBV13 TGTGCCAGCATGTCAGGGACACTTGACACTGAAGCTTTCTTT CASMSGTLDTEAFF
TRBJ2-1 TRBD2 16 - TRBV6-1 TGTGCCAGCAGTGTAGGGAGGGTTAGCTCCTACAATGAGCAGTTCTTC CASSVGRVSSYNEQFF
TRBJ2-2 - 14 once TRBV11-2 TGTGCCAGCAGTTTCCTATTCAACACCGGGGAGCTGTTTTTT CASSFLFNTGELFF
TRBJ1-4 - 16 once TRBV5-1 TGCGCCAGCAGCTGGTGGGGTGCGGAGGACGGGGAAAAACTGTTTTTT CASSWWGAEDGEKLFF
TRBJ1-2 TRBD1 15 - TRBV19 TGTGCCAGTAGTACCGGGACAGGGGATAGTTATGGCTACACCTTC CASSTGTGDSYGYTF